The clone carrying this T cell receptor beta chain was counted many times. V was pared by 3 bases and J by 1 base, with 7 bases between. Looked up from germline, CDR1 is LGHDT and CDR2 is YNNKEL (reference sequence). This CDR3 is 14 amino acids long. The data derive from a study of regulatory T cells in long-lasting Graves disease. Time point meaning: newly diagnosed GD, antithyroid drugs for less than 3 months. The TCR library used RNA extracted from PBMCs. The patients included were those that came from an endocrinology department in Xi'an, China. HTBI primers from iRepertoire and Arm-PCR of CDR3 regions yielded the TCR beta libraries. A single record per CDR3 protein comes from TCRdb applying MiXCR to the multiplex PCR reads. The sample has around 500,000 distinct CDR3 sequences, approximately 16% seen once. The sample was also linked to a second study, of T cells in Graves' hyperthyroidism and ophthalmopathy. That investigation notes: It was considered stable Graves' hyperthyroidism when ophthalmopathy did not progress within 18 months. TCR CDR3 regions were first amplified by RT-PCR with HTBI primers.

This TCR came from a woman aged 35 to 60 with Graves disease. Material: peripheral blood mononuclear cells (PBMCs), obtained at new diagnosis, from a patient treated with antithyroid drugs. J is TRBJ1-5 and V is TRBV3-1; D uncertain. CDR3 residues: CASSQDGSNQPQHF. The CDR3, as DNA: TGTGCCAGCAGCCAGGACGGCAGCAATCAGCCCCAGCATTTT. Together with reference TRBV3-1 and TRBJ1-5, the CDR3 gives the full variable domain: DTAVSQTPKYLVTQMGNDKSIKCEQNLGHDTMYWYKQDSKKFLKIMFSYNNKELIINETVPNRFSPKSPDKAHLNLHINSLELGDSAVYFCASSQDGSNQPQHFGDGTRLSIL.